This TCR beta chain was sequenced during a study of cytomegalovirus exposure and HLA in healthy donors. Study context: There were around 100 million unique TCR beta sequences, drawn from 150 million to 200 million T cells, in an earlier analysis. Study observations and caveats: About 150 TCR beta chains were listed as cytomegalovirus-associated.

CDR1 and CDR2 from the germline V gene are LNHDA and SQIVND (reference sequence). This CDR3 contains 15 residues. V trimming: 7 bases; J trimming: 1 base; junction bases outside the gene matches: 9. Primers included in the PCR were 60 Vbeta and 13 Jbeta primers. TCRdb's copy holds only in-frame clones and misses some; the assay was immunoSEQ multiplex PCR. The table records 100,000 to 130,000 clones, 77% of them present only once. On this clone: Antigen specificity is unknown.

The chain links TRBV19 to TRBJ2-5, with 7 bases matching TRBD1. The receptor's source is a male donor in good health and CMV-seronegative. The sequenced material came from PBMCs. The CDR3 region is CASTERGTAQETQYF. The CDR3 DNA reads TGTGCCAGTACCGAAAGGGGGACAGCCCAAGAGACCCAGTACTTC.